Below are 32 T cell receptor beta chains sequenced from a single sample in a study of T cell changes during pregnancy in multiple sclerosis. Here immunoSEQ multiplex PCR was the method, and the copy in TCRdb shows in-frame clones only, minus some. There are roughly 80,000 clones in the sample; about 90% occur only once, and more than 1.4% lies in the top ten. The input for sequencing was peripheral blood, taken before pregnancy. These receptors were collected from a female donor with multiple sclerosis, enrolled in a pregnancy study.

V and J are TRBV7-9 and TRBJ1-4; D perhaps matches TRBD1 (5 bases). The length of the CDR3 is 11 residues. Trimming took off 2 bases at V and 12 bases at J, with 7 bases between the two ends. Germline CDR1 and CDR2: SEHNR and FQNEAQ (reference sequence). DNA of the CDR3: TGTGCCAGCAGCTTAACGGGGGAACTGTTTTTT. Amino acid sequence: CASSLTGELFF.

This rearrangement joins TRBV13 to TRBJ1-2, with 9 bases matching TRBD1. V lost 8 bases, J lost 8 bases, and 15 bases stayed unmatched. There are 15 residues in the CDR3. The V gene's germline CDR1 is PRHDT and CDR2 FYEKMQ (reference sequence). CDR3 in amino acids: CASLGKDRGISGYTF. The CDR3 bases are TGTGCCAGCCTAGGAAAGGACAGGGGTATCTCCGGCTACACCTTC.

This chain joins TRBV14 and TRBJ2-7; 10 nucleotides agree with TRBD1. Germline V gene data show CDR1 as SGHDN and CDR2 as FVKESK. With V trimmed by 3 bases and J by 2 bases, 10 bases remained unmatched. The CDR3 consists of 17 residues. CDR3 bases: TGTGCCAGCAGCCACCTTGGGGGGACAGGGGTTACCTACGAGCAGTACTTC. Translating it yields CASSHLGGTGVTYEQYF.

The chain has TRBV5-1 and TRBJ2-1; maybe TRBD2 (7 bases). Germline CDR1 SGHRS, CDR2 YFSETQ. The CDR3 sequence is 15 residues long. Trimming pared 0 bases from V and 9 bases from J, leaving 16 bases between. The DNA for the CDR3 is TGCGCCAGCAGCTTGGTGGAGGGGGGCGGGGGTGAGCAGTTCTTC. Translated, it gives CASSLVEGGGGEQFF.

The CDR3 DNA follows: TGCAGCGTAGTACAGGGGGCTATCATCGATACGCAGTATTTT. Its translation is CSVVQGAIIDTQYF. This chain uses TRBV29-1 with TRBJ2-3; TRBD1 matches at 9 bases. The CDR3 loop spans 14 amino acids. The V gene end was trimmed by 6 bases and the J gene end by 6 bases; junction bases not matched to a gene: 10. Germline CDR1 reads SQVTM; CDR2 reads ANQGSEA.

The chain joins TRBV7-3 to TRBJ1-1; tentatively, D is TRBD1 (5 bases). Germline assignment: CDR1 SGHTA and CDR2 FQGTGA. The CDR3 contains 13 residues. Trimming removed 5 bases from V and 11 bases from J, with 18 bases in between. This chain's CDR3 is CASSPTDLRSAFF. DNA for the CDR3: TGTGCCAGCAGCCCGACAGATCTAAGGAGCGCTTTCTTT.

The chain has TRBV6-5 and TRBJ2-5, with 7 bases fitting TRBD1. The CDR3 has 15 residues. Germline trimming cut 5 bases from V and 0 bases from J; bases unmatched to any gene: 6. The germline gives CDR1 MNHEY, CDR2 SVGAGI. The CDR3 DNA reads TGTGCCAGCAGTCCCTCCAGGGGGTACCAAGAGACCCAGTACTTC. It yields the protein CASSPSRGYQETQYF.

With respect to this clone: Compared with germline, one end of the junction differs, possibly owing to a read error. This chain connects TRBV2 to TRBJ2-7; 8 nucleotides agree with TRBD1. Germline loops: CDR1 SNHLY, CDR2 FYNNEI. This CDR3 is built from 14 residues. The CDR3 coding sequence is TGTGCCAGCAGTGAAATGCGGAATACTGACAGGGGTAAATTC. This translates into CASSEMRNTDRGKF.

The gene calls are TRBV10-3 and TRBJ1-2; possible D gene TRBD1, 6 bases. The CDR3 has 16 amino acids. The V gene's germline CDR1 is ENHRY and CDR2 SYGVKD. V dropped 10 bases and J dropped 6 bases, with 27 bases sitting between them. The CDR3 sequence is CATSQGTRGSGNGYTF. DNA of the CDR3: TGTGCCACCTCACAGGGTACCAGGGGCTCGGGGAATGGCTACACCTTC.

This CDR3 is CATSTPWGTPTEAFF. CDR3 DNA: TGTGCCACCAGCACACCCTGGGGGACACCGACTGAAGCTTTCTTT. V is TRBV15 and J is TRBJ1-1, with D possibly being TRBD1 (6 bases). V lost 4 bases, J lost 5 bases, and 17 bases lay in between. Germline lookup yields CDR1 LNHNV and CDR2 YYDKDF (reference sequence). CDR3 length: 15 residues.

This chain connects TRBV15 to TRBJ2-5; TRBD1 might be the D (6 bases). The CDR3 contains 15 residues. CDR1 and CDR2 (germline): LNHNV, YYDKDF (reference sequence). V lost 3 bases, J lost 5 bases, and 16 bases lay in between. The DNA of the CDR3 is TGTGCCACCAGCAGGGATAAAGGGGGAAGGGAGACCCAGTACTTC. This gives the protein CATSRDKGGRETQYF. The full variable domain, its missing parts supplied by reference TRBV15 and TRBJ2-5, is DAMVIQNPRYQVTQFGKPVTLSCSQTLNHNVMYWYQQKSSQAPKLLFHYYDKDFNNEADTPDNFQSRRPNTSFCFLDIRSPGLGDTAMYLCATSRDKGGRETQYFGPGTRLLVL.

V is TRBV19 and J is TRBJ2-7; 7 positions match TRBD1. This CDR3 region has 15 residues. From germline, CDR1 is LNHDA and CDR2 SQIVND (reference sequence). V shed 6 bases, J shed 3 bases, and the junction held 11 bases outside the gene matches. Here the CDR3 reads CASSFSTGSGYEQYF. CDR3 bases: TGTGCCAGTAGCTTTTCGACAGGGTCGGGCTACGAGCAGTACTTC.

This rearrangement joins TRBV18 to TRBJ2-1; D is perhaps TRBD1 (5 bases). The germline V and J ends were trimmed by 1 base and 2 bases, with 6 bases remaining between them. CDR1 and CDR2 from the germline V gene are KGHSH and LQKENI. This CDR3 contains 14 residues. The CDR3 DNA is TGTGCCAGCTCACCACAGGACACCTACAATGAGCAGTTCTTC. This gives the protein CASSPQDTYNEQFF.

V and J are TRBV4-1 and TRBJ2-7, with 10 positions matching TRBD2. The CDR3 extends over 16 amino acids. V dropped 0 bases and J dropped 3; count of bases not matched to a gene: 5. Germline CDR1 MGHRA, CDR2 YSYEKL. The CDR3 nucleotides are TGCGCCAGCAGCCAAGATCCAGTAGCGGGGGGCTACGAGCAGTACTTC. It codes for CASSQDPVAGGYEQYF.

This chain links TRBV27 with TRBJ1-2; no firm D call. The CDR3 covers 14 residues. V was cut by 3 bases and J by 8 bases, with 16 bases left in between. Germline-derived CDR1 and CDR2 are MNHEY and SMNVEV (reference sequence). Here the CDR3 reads CASSFLGEREGYTF. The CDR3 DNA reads TGTGCCAGCAGTTTTCTCGGGGAAAGGGAAGGCTACACCTTC.

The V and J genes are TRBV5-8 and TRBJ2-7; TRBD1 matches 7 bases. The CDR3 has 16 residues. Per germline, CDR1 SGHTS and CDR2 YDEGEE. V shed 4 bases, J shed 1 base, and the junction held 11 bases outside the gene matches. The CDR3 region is CASSLGRVTGSYEQYF. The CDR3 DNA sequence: TGTGCCAGCAGCCTCGGCCGTGTGACAGGGTCCTACGAGCAGTACTTC.

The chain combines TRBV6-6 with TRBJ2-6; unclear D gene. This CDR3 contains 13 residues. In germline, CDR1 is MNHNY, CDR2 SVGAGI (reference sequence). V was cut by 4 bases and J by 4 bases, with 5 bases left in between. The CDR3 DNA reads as TGTGCCAGCAGTTCAAGCGGGGCCAACGTCCTGACTTTC. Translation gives CASSSSGANVLTF.

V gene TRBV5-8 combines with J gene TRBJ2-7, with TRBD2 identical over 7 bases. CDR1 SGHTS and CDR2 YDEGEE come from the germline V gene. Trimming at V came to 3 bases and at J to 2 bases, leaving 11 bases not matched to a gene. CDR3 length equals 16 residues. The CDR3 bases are TGTGCCAGCAGCTGGCGGAGCGGGACGGGGACCTACGAGCAGTACTTC. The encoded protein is CASSWRSGTGTYEQYF.

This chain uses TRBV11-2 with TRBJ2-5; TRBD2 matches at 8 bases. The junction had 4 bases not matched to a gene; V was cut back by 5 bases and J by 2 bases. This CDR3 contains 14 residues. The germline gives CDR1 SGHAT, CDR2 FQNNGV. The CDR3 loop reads CASSPGGGQETQYF. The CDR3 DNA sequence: TGTGCCAGCAGCCCCGGGGGGGGGCAAGAGACCCAGTACTTC.

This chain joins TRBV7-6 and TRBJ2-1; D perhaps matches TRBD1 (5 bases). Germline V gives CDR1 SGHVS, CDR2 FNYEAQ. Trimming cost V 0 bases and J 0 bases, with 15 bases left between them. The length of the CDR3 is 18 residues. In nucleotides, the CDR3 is TGTGCCAGCAGCTTAGCGAGCCCCAGGGCCTACTCCTACAATGAGCAGTTCTTC. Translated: CASSLASPRAYSYNEQFF.

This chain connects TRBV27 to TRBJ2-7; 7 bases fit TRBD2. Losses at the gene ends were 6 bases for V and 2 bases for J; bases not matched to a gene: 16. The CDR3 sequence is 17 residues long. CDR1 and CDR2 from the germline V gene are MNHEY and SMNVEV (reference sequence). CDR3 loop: CASSTPTRGENPYEQYF. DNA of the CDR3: TGTGCCAGCAGCACCCCGACCCGGGGGGAAAATCCCTACGAGCAGTACTTC.

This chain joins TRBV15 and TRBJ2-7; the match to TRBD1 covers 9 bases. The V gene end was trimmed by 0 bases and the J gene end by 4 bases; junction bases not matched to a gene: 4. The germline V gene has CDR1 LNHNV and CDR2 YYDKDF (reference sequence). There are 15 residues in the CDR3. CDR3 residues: CATSRDRGQGYEQYF. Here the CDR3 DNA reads TGTGCCACCAGCAGAGATCGAGGACAGGGGTACGAGCAGTACTTC.

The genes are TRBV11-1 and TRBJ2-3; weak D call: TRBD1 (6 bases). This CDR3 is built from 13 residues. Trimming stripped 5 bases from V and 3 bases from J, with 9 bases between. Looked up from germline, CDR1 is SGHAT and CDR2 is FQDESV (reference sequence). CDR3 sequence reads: CASSRQETDTQYF. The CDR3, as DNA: TGTGCCAGCAGCCGACAGGAGACAGATACGCAGTATTTT.

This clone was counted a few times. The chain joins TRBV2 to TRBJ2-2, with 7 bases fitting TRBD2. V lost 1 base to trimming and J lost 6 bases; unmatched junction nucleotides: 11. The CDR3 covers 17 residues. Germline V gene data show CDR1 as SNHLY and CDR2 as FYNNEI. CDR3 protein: CASSEGLRGWNSGELFF. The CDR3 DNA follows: TGTGCCAGCAGTGAAGGGTTGCGGGGGTGGAATTCCGGGGAGCTGTTTTTT.

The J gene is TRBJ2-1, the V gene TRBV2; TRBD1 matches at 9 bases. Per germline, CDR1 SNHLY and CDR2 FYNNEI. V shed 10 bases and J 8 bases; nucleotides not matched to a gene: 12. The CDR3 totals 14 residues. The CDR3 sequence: CATSNRGRWDEQFF. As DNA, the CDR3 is TGTGCCACGTCGAACAGGGGGCGCTGGGATGAGCAGTTCTTC.

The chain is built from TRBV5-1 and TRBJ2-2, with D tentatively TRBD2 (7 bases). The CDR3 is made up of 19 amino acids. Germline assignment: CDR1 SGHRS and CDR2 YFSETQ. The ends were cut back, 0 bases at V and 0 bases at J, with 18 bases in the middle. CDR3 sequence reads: CASSLGPNRGAANTGELFF. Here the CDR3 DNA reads TGCGCCAGCAGCTTGGGGCCGAATCGGGGGGCCGCGAACACCGGGGAGCTGTTTTTT.

CDR3 in DNA: TGTGCCAGCAGTTACCTCCAGGCGTTCTCCTACAATGAGCAGTTCTTC. As protein: CASSYLQAFSYNEQFF. The chain is built from TRBV6-6 and TRBJ2-1, with D hard to call. Trimming stripped 2 bases from V and 0 bases from J, with 11 bases between. This CDR3 is 16 amino acids long. The V gene's germline CDR1 is MNHNY and CDR2 SVGAGI (reference sequence).

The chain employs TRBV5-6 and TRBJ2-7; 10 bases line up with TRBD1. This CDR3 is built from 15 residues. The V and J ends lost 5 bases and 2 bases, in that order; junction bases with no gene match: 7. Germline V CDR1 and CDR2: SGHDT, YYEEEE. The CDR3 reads CASSPPGQGTYEQYF. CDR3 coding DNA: TGTGCCAGCAGTCCCCCGGGACAGGGGACCTACGAGCAGTACTTC.

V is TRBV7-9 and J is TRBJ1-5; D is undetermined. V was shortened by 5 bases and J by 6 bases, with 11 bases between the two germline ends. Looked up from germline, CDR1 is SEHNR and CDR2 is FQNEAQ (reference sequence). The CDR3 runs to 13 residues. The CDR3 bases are TGTGCCAGCAGCCGAGGGCGGGGTCAGCCCCAGCATTTT. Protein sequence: CASSRGRGQPQHF.

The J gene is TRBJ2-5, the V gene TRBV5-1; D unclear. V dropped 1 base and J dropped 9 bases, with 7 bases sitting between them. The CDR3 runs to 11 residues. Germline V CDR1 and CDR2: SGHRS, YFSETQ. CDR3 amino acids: CASSLYEAQYF. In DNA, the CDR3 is TGCGCCAGCAGCTTGTACGAGGCCCAGTACTTC.

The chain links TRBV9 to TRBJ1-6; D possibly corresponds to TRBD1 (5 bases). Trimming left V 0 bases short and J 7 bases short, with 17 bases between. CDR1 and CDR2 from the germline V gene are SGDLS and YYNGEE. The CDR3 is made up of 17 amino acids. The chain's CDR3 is CASSVDWQGRWNSPLHF. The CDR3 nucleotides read TGTGCCAGCAGCGTAGATTGGCAGGGTCGTTGGAATTCACCCCTCCACTTT.

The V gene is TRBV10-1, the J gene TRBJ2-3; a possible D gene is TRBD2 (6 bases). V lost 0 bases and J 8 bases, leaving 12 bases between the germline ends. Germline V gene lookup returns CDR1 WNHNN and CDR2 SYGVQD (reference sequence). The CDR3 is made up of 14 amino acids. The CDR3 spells CASSESLRRGTQYF. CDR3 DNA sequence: TGCGCCAGCAGTGAGTCGCTTAGGAGGGGTACGCAGTATTTT.